What follows describes a single TCR beta chain. The CDR3 has 17 amino acids. Germline assignment: CDR1 SGHRS and CDR2 YFSETQ. The J segment lost 5 bases and the V segment lost 0 bases, leaving 8 bases of the junction unmatched. The data were taken from a study of blood T cell repertoires in COVID-19. On the study more broadly: From T cells, B-cell-depleted T cells, or PBMCs came the material, which was cDNA or gDNA.

In the source study's methods: Cell counts per sample came from amplifying reference gene primers. Libraries were prepared by immunoSEQ multiplex PCR; TCRdb keeps only in-frame clonotypes and omits some of them. The V and J calls and clone size come from that table; D and trimming were worked out from the DNA. The data contain some 56,000 clones, 70% to 90% of them singletons. The source material was peripheral blood. The chain is built from TRBV5-1 and TRBJ1-4; 9 bases match TRBD1. This TCR was recovered from a human donor in a cohort sampled during active COVID-19. This CDR3 is CASSLEGTGKENEKLFF. DNA of the CDR3: TGCGCCAGCAGCTTGGAAGGGACAGGGAAAGAGAATGAAAAACTGTTTTTT.